Listed below are T cell receptor beta chains from one sample, sequenced in a study of B cell selection in AIRE deficiency. Method: immunoSEQ multiplex PCR; TCRdb's copy keeps in-frame clones and lacks some. Of 20,000 to 30,000 clones in the sample, around 97% were seen once. Sequencing used conventional CD4+ T cells sorted from PBMCs. The receptors derive from a human donor with AIRE deficiency. Each CDR3 is given with its conserved first and last residue. The order of the fields is J gene, V gene, D gene, clone size, CDR3 protein, CDR3 DNA. A D gene is named only where the DNA matches it firmly. Part of the rows lack a size; the others show once, few, many or a class for expanded clones.

>TRBJ2-1|TRBV28|NA|NA
CASSLPQGHEQFF
TGTGCCAGCAGTTTACCGCAGGGACATGAGCAGTTCTTC
>TRBJ1-1|TRBV5-1|NA|NA
CASSWTGTANTEAFF
TGCGCCAGCAGCTGGACGGGGACGGCAAACACTGAAGCTTTCTTT
>TRBJ2-7|TRBV6-5|TRBD2|NA
CATRTSGRAAYEQYF
TGTGCCACCCGGACTAGCGGGAGGGCCGCGTACGAGCAGTACTTC
>TRBJ1-5|TRBV11-2|NA|NA
CASSLTGLSNQPQHF
TGTGCCAGCAGCTTAACAGGCCTTAGCAATCAGCCCCAGCATTTT
>TRBJ1-1|TRBV28|TRBD1|NA
CASSFPRTGVNTEAFF
TGTGCCAGCAGTTTCCCTAGGACAGGGGTGAACACTGAAGCTTTCTTT
>TRBJ2-7|TRBV15|NA|once
CATSRDPFTYEQYF
TGTGCCACCAGCAGAGATCCCTTTACCTACGAGCAGTACTTC
>TRBJ1-1|TRBV15|TRBD1|NA
CATNTPRGLNTEAFF
TGTGCCACCAACACTCCCAGGGGGTTGAACACTGAAGCTTTCTTT
>TRBJ1-2|TRBV14|NA|NA
CASSQDLLYGYTF
TGTGCCAGCAGCCAAGATCTCCTCTATGGCTACACCTTC
>TRBJ1-5|TRBV7-9|NA|NA
CASSLVGGGLEQPQHF
TGTGCCAGCAGCTTAGTGGGAGGGGGTCTGGAACAGCCCCAGCATTTT
>TRBJ2-7|TRBV5-4|NA|NA
CASSLVGSAYEQYF
TGTGCCAGCAGCTTGGTCGGGAGTGCCTACGAGCAGTACTTC
>TRBJ2-6|TRBV7-6|NA|NA
CASSPLAAGANVLTF
TGTGCCAGCAGCCCGTTAGCGGCTGGGGCCAACGTCCTGACTTTC
>TRBJ2-7|TRBV29-1|NA|NA
CSVEWAGDPYYEQYF
TGCAGCGTTGAATGGGCGGGTGACCCCTACTACGAGCAGTACTTC
>TRBJ2-2|TRBV18|NA|NA
CASSPDPPFGELFF
TGTGCCAGCTCACCTGACCCGCCCTTTGGGGAGCTGTTTTTT
>TRBJ1-2|TRBV20-1|NA|NA
CSARWASGYTF
TGCAGTGCTAGATGGGCGAGTGGCTACACCTTC
>TRBJ1-2|TRBV6-5|NA|NA
CASTPRGDYGYTF
TGTGCCAGCACCCCTCGCGGAGACTATGGCTACACCTTC
>TRBJ2-2|TRBV5-1|TRBD2|NA
CASSLALAGNTGELFF
TGCGCCAGCAGCTTGGCGTTAGCGGGAAACACCGGGGAGCTGTTTTTT